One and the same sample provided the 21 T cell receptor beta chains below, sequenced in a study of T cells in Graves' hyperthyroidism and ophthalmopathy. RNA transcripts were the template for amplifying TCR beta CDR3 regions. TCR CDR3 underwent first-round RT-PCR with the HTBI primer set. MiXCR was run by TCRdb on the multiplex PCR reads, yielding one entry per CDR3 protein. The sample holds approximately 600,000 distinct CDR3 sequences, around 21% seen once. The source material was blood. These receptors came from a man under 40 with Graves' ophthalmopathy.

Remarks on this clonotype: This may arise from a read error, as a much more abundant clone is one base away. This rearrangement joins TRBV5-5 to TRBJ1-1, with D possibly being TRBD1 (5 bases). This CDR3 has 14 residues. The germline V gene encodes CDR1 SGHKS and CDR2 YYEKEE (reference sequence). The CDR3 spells CASSPDSVNTGAFF. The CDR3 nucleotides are TGTGCCAGCAGCCCCGACAGCGTTAACACTGGAGCTTTCTTT.

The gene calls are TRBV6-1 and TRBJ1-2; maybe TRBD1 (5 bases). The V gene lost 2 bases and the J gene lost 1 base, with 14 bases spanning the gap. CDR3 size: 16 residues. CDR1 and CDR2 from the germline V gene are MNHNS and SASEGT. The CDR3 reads CASSENAGSSNYGYTF. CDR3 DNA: TGTGCCAGCAGTGAAAACGCAGGGAGTAGTAACTATGGCTACACCTTC.

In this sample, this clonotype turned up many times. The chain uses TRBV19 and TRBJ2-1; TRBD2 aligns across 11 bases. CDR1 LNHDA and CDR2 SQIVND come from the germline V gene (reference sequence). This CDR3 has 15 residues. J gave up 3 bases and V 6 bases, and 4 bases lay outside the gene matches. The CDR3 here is CASRTGTSGYNEQFF. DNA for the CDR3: TGTGCCAGTAGGACCGGGACTAGCGGCTACAATGAGCAGTTCTTC.

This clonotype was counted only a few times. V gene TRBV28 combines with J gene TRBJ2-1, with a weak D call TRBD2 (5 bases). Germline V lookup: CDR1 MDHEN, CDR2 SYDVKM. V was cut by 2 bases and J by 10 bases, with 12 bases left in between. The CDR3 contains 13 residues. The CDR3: CASSLEGLEEQFF. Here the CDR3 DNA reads TGTGCCAGCAGTTTAGAGGGCCTGGAAGAGCAGTTCTTC.

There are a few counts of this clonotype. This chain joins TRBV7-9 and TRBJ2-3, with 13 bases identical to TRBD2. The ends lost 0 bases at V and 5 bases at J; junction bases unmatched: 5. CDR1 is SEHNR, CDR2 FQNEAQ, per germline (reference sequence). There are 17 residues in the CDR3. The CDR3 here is CASSLARTSGREDTQYF. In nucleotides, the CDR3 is TGTGCCAGCAGCTTAGCGCGGACTAGCGGGAGAGAAGATACGCAGTATTTT.

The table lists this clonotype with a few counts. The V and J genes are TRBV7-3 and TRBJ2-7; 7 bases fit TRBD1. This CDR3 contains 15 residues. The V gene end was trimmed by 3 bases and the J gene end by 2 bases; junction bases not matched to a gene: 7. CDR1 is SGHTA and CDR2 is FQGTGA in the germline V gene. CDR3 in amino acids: CASSLSPGQAYEQYF. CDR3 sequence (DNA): TGTGCCAGCAGCTTGTCCCCCGGACAGGCCTACGAGCAGTACTTC.

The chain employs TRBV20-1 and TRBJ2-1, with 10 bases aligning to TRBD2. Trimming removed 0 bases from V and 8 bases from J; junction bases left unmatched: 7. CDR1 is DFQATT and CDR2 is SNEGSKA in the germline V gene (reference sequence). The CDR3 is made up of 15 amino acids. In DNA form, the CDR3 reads TGCAGTGCTAGAGATCCGCTAGCGGGAGTTCATGAGCAGTTCTTC. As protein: CSARDPLAGVHEQFF.

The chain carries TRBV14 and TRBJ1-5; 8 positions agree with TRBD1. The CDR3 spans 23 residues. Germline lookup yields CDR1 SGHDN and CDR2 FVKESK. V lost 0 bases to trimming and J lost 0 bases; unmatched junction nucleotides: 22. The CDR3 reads CASSQDGGTTTGVLRDSNQPQHF. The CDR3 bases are TGTGCCAGCAGCCAAGATGGGGGGACAACGACAGGGGTCCTCCGAGATAGCAATCAGCCCCAGCATTTT.

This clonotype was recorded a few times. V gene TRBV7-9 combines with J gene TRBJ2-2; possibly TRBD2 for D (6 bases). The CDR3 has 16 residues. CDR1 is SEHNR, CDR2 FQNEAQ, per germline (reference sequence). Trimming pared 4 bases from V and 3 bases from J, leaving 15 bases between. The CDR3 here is CASSSWRGRDTGELFF. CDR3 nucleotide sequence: TGTGCCAGCAGCTCCTGGAGGGGAAGGGACACCGGGGAGCTGTTTTTT.

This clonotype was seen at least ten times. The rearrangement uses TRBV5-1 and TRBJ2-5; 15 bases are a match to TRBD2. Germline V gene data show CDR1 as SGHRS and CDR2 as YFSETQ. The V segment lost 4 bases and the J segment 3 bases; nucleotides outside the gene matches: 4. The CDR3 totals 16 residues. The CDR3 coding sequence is TGCGCCAGCAGCCTCTGGACTAGCGGGAGGGAAGAGACCCAGTACTTC. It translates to CASSLWTSGREETQYF. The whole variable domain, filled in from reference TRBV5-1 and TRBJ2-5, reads KAGVTQTPRYLIKTRGQQVTLSCSPISGHRSVSWYQQTPGQGLQFLFEYFSETQRNKGNFPGRFSGRQFSNSRSEMNVSTLELGDSALYLCASSLWTSGREETQYFGPGTRLLVL.

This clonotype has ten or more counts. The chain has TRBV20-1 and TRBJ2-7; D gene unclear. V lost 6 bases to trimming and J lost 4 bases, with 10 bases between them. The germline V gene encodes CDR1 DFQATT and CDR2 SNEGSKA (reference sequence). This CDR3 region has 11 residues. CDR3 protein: CSARTSYEQYF. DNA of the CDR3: TGCAGTGCCCGGACCTCATACGAGCAGTACTTC.

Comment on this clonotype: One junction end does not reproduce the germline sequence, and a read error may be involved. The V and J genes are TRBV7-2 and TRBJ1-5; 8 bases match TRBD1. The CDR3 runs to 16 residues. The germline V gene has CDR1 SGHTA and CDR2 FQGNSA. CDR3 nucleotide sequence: TGTGCCGGCAGCTTAGCGCCTTCCAGGGGGCATCAGCCCCAGCATTTT. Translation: CAGSLAPSRGHQPQHF.

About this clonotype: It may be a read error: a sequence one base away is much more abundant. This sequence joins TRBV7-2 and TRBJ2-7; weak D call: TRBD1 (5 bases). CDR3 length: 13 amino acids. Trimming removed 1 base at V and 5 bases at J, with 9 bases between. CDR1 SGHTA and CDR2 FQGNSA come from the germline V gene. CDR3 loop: CASSLDRRDEQYF. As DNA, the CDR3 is TGTGCCAGCAGCTTAGACAGGCGCGACGAGCAGTACTTC.

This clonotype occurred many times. The CDR3 region has the DNA TGTGCCAGCAGAAAAACCAGAACCGACGGACAGGGGAGGTACGAGCAGTACTTC. This codes for CASRKTRTDGQGRYEQYF. The J gene is TRBJ2-7, the V gene TRBV6-1; 9 bases align to TRBD1. V lost 6 bases to trimming and J lost 4 bases; unmatched junction nucleotides: 19. Germline V CDR1 and CDR2: MNHNS, SASEGT. This CDR3 comprises 18 residues.

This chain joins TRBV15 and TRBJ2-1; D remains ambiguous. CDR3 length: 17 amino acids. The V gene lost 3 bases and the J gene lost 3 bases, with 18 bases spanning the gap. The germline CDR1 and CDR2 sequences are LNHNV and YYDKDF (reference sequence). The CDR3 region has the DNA TGTGCCACCAGCAGCTCCCATCTACGACGACTCTACAATGAGCAGTTCTTC. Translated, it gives CATSSSHLRRLYNEQFF.

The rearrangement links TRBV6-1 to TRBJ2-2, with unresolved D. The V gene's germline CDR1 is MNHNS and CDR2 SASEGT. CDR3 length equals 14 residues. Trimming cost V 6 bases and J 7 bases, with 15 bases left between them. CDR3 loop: CASSSLVGHGELFF. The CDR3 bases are TGTGCCAGCAGCTCCCTCGTCGGCCACGGGGAGCTGTTTTTT.

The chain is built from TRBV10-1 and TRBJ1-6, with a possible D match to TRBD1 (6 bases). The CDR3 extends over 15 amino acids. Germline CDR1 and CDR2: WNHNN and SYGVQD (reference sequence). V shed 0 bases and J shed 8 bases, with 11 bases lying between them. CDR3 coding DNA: TGCGCCAGCAGTGAGTCCCCAGGGGCGGATTCACCCCTCCACTTT. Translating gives CASSESPGADSPLHF.

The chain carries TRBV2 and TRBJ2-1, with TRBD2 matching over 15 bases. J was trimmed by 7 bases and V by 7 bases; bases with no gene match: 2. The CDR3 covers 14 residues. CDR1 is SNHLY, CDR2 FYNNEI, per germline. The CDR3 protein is CASIGLAGGNEQFF. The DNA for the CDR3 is TGTGCCAGCATTGGACTAGCGGGAGGGAATGAGCAGTTCTTC.

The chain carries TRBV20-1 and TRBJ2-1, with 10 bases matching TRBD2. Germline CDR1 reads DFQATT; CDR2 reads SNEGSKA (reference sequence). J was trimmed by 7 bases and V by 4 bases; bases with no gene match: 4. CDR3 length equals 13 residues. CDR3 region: CSAILAGRNEQFF. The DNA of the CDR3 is TGCAGTGCTATACTAGCGGGACGGAATGAGCAGTTCTTC.

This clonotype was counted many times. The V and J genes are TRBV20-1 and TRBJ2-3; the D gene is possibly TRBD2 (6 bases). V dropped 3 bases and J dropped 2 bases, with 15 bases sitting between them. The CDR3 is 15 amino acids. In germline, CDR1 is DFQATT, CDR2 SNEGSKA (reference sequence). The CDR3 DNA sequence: TGCAGTGCTAGGGGAGGCGCCGTCCACACAGATACGCAGTATTTT. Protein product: CSARGGAVHTDTQYF.

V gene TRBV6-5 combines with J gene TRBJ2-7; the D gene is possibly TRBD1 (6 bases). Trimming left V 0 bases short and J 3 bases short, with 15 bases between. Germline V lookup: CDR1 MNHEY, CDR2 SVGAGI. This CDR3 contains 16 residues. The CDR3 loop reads CASSYSSTGTNYEQYF. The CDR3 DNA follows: TGTGCCAGCAGTTACTCCTCTACCGGGACAAACTACGAGCAGTACTTC.